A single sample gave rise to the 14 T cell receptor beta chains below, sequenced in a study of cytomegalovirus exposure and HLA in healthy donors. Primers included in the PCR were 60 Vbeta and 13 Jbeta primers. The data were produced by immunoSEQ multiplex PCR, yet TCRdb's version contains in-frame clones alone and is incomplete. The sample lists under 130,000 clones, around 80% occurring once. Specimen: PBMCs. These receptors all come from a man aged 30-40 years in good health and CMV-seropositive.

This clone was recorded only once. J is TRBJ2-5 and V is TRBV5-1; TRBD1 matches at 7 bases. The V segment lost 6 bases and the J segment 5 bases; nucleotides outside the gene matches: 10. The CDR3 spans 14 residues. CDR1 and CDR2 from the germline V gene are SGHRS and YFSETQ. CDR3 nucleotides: TGCGCCAGCACTCTAGAGGGGGCTGGGGAGACCCAGTACTTC. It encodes CASTLEGAGETQYF.

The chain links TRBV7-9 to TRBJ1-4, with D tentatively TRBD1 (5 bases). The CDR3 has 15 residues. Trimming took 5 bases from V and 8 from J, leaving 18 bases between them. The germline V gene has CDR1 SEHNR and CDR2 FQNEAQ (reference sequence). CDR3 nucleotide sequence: TGTGCCAGCAGCCCCGGCGGGGGGTCGGGAGAAAAACTGTTTTTT. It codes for CASSPGGGSGEKLFF.

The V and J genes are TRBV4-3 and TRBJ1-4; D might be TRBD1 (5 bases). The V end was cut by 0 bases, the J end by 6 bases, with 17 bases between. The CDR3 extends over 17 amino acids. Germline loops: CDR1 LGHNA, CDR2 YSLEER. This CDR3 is CASSQEPGGSNYEKLFF. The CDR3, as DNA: TGCGCCAGCAGCCAAGAACCGGGGGGTAGCAATTATGAAAAACTGTTTTTT.

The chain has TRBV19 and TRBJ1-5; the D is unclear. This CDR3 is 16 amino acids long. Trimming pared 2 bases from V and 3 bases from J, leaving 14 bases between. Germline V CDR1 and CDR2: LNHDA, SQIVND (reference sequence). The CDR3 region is CASSITFRPLNQPQHF. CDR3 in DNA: TGTGCCAGTAGTATAACTTTCAGGCCCCTCAATCAGCCCCAGCATTTT. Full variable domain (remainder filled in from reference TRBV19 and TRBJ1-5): DGGITQSPKYLFRKEGQNVTLSCEQNLNHDAMYWYRQDPGQGLRLIYYSQIVNDFQKGDIAEGYSVSREKKESFPLTVTSAQKNPTAFYLCASSITFRPLNQPQHFGDGTRLSIL.

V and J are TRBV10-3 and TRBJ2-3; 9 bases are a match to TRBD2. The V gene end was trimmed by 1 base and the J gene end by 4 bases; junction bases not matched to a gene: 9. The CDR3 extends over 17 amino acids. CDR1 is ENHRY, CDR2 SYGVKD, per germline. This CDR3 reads CAISELSGTSFADTQYF. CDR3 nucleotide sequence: TGTGCCATCAGTGAGTTATCCGGGACTAGCTTCGCAGATACGCAGTATTTT.

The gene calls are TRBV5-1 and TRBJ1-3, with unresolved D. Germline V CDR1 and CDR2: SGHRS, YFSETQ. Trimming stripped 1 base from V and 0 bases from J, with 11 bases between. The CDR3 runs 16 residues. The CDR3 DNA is TGCGCCAGCAGCTTGTGGGAGATACACTCTGGAAACACCATATATTTT. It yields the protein CASSLWEIHSGNTIYF.

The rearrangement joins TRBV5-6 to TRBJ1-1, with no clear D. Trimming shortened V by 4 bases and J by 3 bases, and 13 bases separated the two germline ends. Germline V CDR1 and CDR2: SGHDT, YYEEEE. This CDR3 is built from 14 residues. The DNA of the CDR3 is TGTGCCAGCAGCATCGGCCACGGGGACACTGAAGCTTTCTTT. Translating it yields CASSIGHGDTEAFF.

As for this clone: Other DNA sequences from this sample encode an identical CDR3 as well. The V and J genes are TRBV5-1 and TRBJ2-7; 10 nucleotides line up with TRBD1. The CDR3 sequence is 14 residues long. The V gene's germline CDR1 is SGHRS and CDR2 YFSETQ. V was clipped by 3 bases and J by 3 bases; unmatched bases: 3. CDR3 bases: TGCGCCAGCAGCTCCGGGACAGGGGACTACGAGCAGTACTTC. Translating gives CASSSGTGDYEQYF.

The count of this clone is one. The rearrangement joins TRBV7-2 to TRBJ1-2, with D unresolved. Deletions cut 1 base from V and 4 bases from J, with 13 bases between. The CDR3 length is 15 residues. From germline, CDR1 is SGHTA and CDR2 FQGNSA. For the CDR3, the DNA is TGTGCCAGCAGCTTAGGGGGAGGTAGGAGCTATGGCTACACCTTC. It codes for CASSLGGGRSYGYTF.

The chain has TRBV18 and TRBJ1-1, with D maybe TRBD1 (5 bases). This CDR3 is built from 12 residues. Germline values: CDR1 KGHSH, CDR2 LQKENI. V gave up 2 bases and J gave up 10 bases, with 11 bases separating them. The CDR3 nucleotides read TGTGCCAGCTCACCAGGGGCAGTCATAGCTTTCTTT. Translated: CASSPGAVIAFF.

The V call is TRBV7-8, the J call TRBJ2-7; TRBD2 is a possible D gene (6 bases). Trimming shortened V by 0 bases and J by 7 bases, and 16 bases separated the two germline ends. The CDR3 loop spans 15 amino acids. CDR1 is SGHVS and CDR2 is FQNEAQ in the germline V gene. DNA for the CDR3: TGTGCCAGCAGCTTAGCGCGGGGAGGATCGGGGGAGCAGTACTTC. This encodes CASSLARGGSGEQYF.

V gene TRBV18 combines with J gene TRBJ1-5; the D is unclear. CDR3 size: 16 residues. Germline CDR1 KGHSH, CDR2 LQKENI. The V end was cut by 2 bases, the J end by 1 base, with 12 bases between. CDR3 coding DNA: TGTGCCAGCTCACCATCGGGATGGGGAAGCAATCAGCCCCAGCATTTT. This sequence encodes CASSPSGWGSNQPQHF.

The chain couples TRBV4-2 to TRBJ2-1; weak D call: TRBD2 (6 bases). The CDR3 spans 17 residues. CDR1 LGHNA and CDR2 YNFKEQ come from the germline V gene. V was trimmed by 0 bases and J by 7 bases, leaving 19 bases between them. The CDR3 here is CASSQETRRDSRNEQFF. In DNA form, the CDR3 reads TGTGCCAGCAGCCAAGAAACCAGACGGGACTCTAGGAATGAGCAGTTCTTC.

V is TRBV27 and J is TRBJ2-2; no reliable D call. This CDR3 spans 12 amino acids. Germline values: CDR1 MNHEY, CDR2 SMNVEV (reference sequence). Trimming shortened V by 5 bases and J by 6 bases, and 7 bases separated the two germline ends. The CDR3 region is CASSPVSGELFF. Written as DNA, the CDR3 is TGTGCCAGCAGTCCGGTGTCCGGGGAGCTGTTTTTT.